Here is one T cell receptor beta chain with its context. The antigen is unknown. Germline values: CDR1 SEHNR, CDR2 FQNEAQ (reference sequence). The CDR3 consists of 14 residues. Trimming removed 4 bases from V and 3 bases from J; junction bases left unmatched: 3. The sample belongs to a study of cytomegalovirus exposure and HLA in healthy donors. Study overall: A previous analysis identified 90 million to 140 million unique TCR beta sequences derived from roughly 190 million T cells. The study, taken as a whole, reports: A highly shared variant cluster was judged a likely technical artifact.

Researchers ran the PCR with 60 Vbeta and 13 Jbeta primers. Source study methods: Some 11 million of the 80 million or so unique TCR beta chains counted in a later analysis were shared. Repertoires were generated with immunoSEQ multiplex PCR, while TCRdb's copy carries only in-frame clones and drops some. V, J and clone size reflect that table, while D and trimming were determined from the DNA. Of about 120,000 clones listed, 79% are singletons. Material for sequencing was PBMCs. This receptor was obtained from a man under 40 in good health and CMV-seropositive. J is TRBJ1-2 and V is TRBV7-9, with 9 bases identical to TRBD1. This CDR3 reads CASSSDRGYYGYTF. DNA of the CDR3: TGTGCCAGCAGCTCGGACAGGGGATACTATGGCTACACCTTC.